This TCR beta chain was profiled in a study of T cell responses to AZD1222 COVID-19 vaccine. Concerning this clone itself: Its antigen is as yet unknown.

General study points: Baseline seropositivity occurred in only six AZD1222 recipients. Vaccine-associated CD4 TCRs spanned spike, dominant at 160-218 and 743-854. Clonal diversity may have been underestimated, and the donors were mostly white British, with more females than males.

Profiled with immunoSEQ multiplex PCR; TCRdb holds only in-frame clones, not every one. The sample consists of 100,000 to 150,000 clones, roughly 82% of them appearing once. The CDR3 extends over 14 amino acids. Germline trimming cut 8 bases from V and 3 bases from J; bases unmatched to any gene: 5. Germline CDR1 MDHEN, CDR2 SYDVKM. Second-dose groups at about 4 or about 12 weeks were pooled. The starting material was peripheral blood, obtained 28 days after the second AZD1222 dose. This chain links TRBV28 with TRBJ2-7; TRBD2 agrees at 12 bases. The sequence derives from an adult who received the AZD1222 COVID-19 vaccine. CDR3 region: CASVEGLAGYEQYF. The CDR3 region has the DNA TGTGCCAGCGTTGAGGGACTAGCGGGCTACGAGCAGTACTTC.